This T cell receptor beta chain comes out of a study of blood T cell repertoires in COVID-19. In the source study's methods: Estimation of nucleated cell counts was performed using reference gene primer amplification. Here immunoSEQ multiplex PCR was the method, and the copy in TCRdb shows in-frame clones only, minus some. Clone size and the V and J calls come from that table; the DNA yielded D and trimming. This table holds over 35,000 clones, about 87% found once. V was shortened by 3 bases and J by 2 bases, with 14 bases between the two germline ends. In germline, CDR1 is SGHRS, CDR2 YFSETQ. The CDR3 consists of 15 residues.

The sequence came from a man in his forties with COVID-19, enrolled during active disease. The sequenced material came from peripheral blood. The chain employs TRBV5-1 and TRBJ1-2; a weak D match, TRBD1 (6 bases). CDR3 region: CASSSNWTENYGYTF. CDR3 bases: TGCGCCAGCAGCTCGAACTGGACAGAAAACTATGGCTACACCTTC.